The clone carrying this T cell receptor beta chain showed up just a few times. Its antigen is as yet unknown. This sample was included in a study of T cell repertoires in cytomegalovirus infection. TCRdb used MiXCR to reprocess the reads, holding one entry per CDR3 protein. Among a few hundred thousand distinct CDR3 sequences listed, around 20% were seen once. After removal of 8 bases from V and 8 bases from J, the junction contained 14 bases not matched to a gene. This CDR3 is built from 15 residues. The germline CDR1 and CDR2 sequences are SGHAT and FQDESV (reference sequence). The sample consisted of cultured PBMCs, taken from culture after CMV antigen stimulation. V is TRBV11-1 and J is TRBJ2-1, with 8 positions matching TRBD2. The origin of this receptor is a human donor in good health (CMV status not recorded). Some clones in this sample may be carry-over from other donors' samples. The CDR3 is CASWGSGSGEYEQFF. The CDR3 bases are TGTGCCAGCTGGGGCTCTGGTAGCGGGGAATATGAGCAGTTCTTC.